This T cell receptor beta chain was captured in a study of CD8+CD57+ T cells in acquired aplastic anemia. Study-level background: Isolated CD4+ and CD8+ cells, once sorted, yielded DNA averaging around 3.1 ug.

Trimming shortened V by 7 bases and J by 2 bases, and 13 bases separated the two germline ends. Germline CDR1 reads SNHLY; CDR2 reads FYNNEI. The CDR3 runs 14 residues. Regarding this clonotype: What it binds is unknown.

The study, taken as a whole, reports: A significant difference in CD8+ Simpson's diversity between patients and controls was not found. Researchers report that twenty-nine CD8+ CDR3 sequences appeared in both patients and controls.

Profiling that covered TCR beta VDJ and CDR3 relied on genomic DNA as its template. TCRdb used MiXCR to reprocess the reads, holding one entry per CDR3 protein. There are about 95,000 distinct CDR3 sequences in the sample; roughly 70% occur only once, and approximately 60% lies in the top ten. Before being chosen for sequencing, patients had shown CD8+CD57+ cell expansion by flow cytometry. Patients had undergone no therapy by the time their blood was sampled. The V call is TRBV2, the J call TRBJ2-3, with D unresolved. This receptor was taken from a human donor with aplastic anemia. The source material was sorted CD4+, CD8+, or CD8+CD57+ T cells (not recorded which) from PBMCs. CDR3 DNA sequence: TGTGCCAGCAACGTAATACTTGCCACAGATACGCAGTATTTT. Its translation: CASNVILATDTQYF.